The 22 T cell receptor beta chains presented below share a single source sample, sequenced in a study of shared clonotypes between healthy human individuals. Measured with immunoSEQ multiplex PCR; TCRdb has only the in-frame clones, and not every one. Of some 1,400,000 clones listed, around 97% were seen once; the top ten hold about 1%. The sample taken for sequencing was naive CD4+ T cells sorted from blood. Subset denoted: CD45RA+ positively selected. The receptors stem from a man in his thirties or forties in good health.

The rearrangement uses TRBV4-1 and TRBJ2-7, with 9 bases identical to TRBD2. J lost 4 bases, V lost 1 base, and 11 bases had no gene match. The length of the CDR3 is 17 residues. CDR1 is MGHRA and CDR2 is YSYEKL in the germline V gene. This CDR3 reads CASSQGSRGRARYEQYF. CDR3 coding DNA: TGCGCCAGCAGCCAAGGATCACGCGGGAGGGCCCGGTACGAGCAGTACTTC.

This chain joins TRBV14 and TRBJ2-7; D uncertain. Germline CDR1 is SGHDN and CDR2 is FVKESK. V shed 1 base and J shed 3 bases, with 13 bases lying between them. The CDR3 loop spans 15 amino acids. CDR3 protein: CASSQVRVGLYEQYF. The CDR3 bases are TGTGCCAGCAGCCAAGTTCGTGTAGGGCTCTACGAGCAGTACTTC.

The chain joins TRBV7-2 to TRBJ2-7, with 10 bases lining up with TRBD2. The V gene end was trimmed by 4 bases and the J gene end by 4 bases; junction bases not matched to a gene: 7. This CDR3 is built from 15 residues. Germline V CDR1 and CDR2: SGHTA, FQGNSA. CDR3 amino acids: CASSSQREGLYEQYF. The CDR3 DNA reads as TGTGCCAGCAGCTCCCAGCGGGAGGGCCTTTACGAGCAGTACTTC.

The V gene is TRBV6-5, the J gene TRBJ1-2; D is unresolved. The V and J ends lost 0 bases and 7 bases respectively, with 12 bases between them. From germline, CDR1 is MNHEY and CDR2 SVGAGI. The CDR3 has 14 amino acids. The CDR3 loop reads CASSYSWEGSGYTF. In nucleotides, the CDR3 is TGTGCCAGCAGTTACTCATGGGAGGGAAGTGGCTACACCTTC.

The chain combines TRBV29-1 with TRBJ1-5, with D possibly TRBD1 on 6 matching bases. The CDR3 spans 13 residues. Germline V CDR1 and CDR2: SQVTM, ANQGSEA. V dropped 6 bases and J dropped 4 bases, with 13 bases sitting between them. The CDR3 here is CSVADRINQPQHF. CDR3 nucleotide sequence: TGCAGCGTCGCAGACAGGATAAATCAGCCCCAGCATTTT.

CDR3 sequence: CASSQDLEFQETQYF. In nucleotides, the CDR3 is TGCGCCAGCAGCCAAGATTTGGAGTTCCAAGAGACCCAGTACTTC. This sequence joins TRBV4-3 and TRBJ2-5; the D is unclear. Germline loops: CDR1 LGHNA, CDR2 YSLEER. V was cut by 0 bases and J by 1 base, with 9 bases left in between. The CDR3 is 15 amino acids.

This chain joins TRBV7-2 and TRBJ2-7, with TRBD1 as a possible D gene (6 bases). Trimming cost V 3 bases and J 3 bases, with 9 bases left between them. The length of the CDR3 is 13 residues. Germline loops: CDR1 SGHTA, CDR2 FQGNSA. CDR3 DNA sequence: TGTGCCAGCAGCTTTGACAGGTTCTACGAGCAGTACTTC. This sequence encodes CASSFDRFYEQYF.

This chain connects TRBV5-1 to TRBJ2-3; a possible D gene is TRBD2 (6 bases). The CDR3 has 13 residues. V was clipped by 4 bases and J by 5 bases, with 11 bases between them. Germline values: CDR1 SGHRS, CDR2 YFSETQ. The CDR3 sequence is CASSMGLEDTQYF. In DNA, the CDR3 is TGCGCCAGCAGCATGGGACTGGAAGATACGCAGTATTTT.

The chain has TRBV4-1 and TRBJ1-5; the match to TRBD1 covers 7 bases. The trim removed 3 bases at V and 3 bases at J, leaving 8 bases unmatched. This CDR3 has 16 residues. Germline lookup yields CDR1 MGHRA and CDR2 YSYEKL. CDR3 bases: TGCGCCAGCAGCCAGGTGGGGACAGTGAACAATCAGCCCCAGCATTTT. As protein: CASSQVGTVNNQPQHF.

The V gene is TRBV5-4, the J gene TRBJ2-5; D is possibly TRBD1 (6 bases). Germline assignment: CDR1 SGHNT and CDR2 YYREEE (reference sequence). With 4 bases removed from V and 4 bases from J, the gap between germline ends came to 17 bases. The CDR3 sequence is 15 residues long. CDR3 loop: CASSAQQGEVETQYF. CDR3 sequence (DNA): TGTGCCAGCAGCGCACAACAGGGAGAGGTAGAGACCCAGTACTTC.

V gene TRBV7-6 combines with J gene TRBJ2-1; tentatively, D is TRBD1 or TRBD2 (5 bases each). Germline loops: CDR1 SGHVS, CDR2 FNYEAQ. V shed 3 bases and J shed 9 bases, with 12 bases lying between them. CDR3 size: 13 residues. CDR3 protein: CASSFNPRGEQFF. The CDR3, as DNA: TGTGCCAGCAGCTTTAACCCGAGGGGTGAGCAGTTCTTC.

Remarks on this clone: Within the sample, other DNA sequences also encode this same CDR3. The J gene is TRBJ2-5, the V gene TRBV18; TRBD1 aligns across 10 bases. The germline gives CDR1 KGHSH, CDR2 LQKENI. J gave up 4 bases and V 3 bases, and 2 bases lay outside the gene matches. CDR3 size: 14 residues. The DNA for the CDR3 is TGTGCCAGCTCACCGGGACAGGGGATAGAGACCCAGTACTTC. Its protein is CASSPGQGIETQYF.

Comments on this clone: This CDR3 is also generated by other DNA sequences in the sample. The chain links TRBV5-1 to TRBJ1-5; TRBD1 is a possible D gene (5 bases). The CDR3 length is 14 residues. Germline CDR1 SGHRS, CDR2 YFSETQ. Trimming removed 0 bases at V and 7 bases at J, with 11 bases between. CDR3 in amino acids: CASSLGGAGQPQHF. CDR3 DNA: TGCGCCAGCAGCTTGGGTGGGGCTGGGCAGCCCCAGCATTTT.

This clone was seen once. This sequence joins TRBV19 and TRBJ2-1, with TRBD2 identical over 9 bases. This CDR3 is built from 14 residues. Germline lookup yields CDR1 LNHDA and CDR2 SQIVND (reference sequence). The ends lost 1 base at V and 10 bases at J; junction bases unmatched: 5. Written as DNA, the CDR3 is TGTGCCAGTAGTATAGTAGCGGGAGCGAGGGAGCAGTTCTTC. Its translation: CASSIVAGAREQFF.

The CDR3 DNA reads as TGTGCCATCAGTCGGTGGGGCACTGAAGCTTTCTTT. Its protein is CAISRWGTEAFF. The J gene is TRBJ1-1, the V gene TRBV10-3; D is ambiguous. This CDR3 has 12 residues. V lost 5 bases to trimming and J lost 4 bases, with 8 bases between them. CDR1 is ENHRY, CDR2 SYGVKD, per germline.

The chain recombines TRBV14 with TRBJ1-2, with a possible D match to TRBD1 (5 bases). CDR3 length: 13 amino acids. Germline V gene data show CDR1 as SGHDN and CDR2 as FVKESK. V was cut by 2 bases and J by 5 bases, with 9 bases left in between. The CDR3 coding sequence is TGTGCCAGCAGCCAACCAGGGAGGTATGGCTACACCTTC. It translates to CASSQPGRYGYTF.

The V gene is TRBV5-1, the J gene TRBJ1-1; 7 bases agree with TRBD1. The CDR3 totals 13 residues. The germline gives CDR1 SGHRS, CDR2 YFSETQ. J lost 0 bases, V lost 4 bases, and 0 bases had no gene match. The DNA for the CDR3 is TGCGCCAGCAGCGGGACAGTGAACACTGAAGCTTTCTTT. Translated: CASSGTVNTEAFF.

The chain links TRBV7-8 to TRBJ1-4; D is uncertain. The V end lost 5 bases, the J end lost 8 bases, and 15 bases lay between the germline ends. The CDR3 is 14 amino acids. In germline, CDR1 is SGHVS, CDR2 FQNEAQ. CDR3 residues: CASSRIRDPEKLFF. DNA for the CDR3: TGTGCCAGCAGCAGGATAAGGGATCCCGAAAAACTGTTTTTT.

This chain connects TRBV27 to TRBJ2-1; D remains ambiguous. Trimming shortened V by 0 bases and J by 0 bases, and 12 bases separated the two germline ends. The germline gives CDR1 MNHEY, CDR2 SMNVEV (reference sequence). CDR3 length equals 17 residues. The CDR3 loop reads CASSLSDAASSYNEQFF. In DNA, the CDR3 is TGTGCCAGCAGTTTATCGGACGCCGCTAGCTCCTACAATGAGCAGTTCTTC.

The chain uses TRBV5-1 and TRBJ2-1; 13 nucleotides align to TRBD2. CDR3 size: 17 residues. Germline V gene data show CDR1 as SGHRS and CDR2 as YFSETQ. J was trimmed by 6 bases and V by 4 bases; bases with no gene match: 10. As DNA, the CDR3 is TGCGCCAGCAGCCCACCGATACTAGCGGGAGGGGCCAATGAGCAGTTCTTC. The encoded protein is CASSPPILAGGANEQFF.

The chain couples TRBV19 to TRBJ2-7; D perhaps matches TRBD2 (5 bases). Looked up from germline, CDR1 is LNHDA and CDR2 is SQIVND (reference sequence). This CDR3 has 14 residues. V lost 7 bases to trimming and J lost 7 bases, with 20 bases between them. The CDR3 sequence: CASTTLAGSGEQYF. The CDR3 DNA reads TGTGCCAGTACCACCCTAGCTGGCTCGGGGGAGCAGTACTTC.

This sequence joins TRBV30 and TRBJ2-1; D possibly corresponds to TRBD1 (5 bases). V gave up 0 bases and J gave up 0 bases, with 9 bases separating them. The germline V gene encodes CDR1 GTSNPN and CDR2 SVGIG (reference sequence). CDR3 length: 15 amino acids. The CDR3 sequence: CAWSVRQSSYNEQFF. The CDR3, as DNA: TGTGCCTGGAGTGTACGACAGAGCTCCTACAATGAGCAGTTCTTC.